These 5 T cell receptor beta chains originate from one sample sequenced in a study of blood T cells in healthy people across ages. The use of a sample-barcoded 5' primer and a J-beta primer mix characterized a second PCR of about 7 to 12 cycles. TCRdb re-called the 5' RACE reads with MiXCR, one entry per CDR3 protein. This table has 1.5 million to 2 million distinct CDR3 sequences, roughly 43% appearing once. Sequenced: blood. The receptors shown here come from a human donor in good health.

This clonotype has a handful of counts. The J gene is TRBJ2-1, the V gene TRBV27, with 8 bases aligning to TRBD2. After removal of 7 bases from V and 5 bases from J, the junction contained 7 bases not matched to a gene. Germline loops: CDR1 MNHEY, CDR2 SMNVEV (reference sequence). This CDR3 region has 14 residues. The CDR3 DNA follows: TGTGCCAGCACGGGGGGGCCGTACGACAATGAGCAGTTCTTC. As protein: CASTGGPYDNEQFF.

The rearrangement joins TRBV2 to TRBJ2-5, with D possibly being TRBD2 (6 bases). This CDR3 comprises 14 residues. Trimming took 7 bases from V and 0 from J, leaving 12 bases between them. CDR1 is SNHLY and CDR2 is FYNNEI in the germline V gene. The CDR3, as DNA: TGTGCCAGCATTCTCACGGGGGACCAAGAGACCCAGTACTTC. Its translation: CASILTGDQETQYF.

This chain connects TRBV5-1 to TRBJ1-2; 8 nucleotides match TRBD1. Germline V gene data show CDR1 as SGHRS and CDR2 as YFSETQ. Trimming cost V 4 bases and J 7 bases; bases outside gene matches: 9. The CDR3 runs 14 residues. Here the CDR3 DNA reads TGCGCCAGCAGCGCAGAAGGACAGGGAACTGGCTACACCTTC. It translates to CASSAEGQGTGYTF. Full variable domain (outside the CDR3, taken from reference TRBV5-1 and TRBJ1-2): KAGVTQTPRYLIKTRGQQVTLSCSPISGHRSVSWYQQTPGQGLQFLFEYFSETQRNKGNFPGRFSGRQFSNSRSEMNVSTLELGDSALYLCASSAEGQGTGYTFGSGTRLTVV.

This chain connects TRBV11-1 to TRBJ1-1, with 7 bases lining up with TRBD1. Germline loops: CDR1 SGHAT, CDR2 FQDESV (reference sequence). The CDR3 contains 15 residues. J lost 2 bases, V lost 3 bases, and 6 bases had no gene match. The CDR3 DNA sequence: TGTGCCAGCAGCTTCCGGGACAGAGAAAACACTGAAGCTTTCTTT. Translation: CASSFRDRENTEAFF.

This clonotype occurred a few times. The rearrangement links TRBV7-8 to TRBJ2-7; TRBD2 agrees at 9 bases. The CDR3 totals 17 residues. Germline-derived CDR1 and CDR2 are SGHVS and FQNEAQ. The ends lost 2 bases at V and 3 bases at J; junction bases unmatched: 11. The CDR3 reads CASSLSGGSFILYEQYF. The CDR3 DNA reads as TGTGCCAGCAGCTTAAGCGGGGGGTCCTTCATCCTCTACGAGCAGTACTTC. The variable domain in full, with the rest retrieved from reference TRBV7-8 and TRBJ2-7, is GAGVSQSPRYKVAKRGQDVALRCDPISGHVSLFWYQQALGQGPEFLTYFQNEAQLDKSGLPSDRFFAERPEGSVSTLKIQRTQQEDSAVYLCASSLSGGSFILYEQYFGPGTRLTVT.